A selection of T cell receptor beta chains follows, all from one sample in a study of control samples from healthy donors and cancer patients. Clones were read by immunoSEQ multiplex PCR, and TCRdb kept only the in-frame ones, dropping some. The table includes about 150,000 clones, almost 90% detected once. The sequenced material came from blood. All receptors come from a man aged 18 to 30 in good health. Each CDR3 is given with its conserved first and last residue. A D gene is named only where the DNA matches it firmly. Not every row has a clone size; where given, it reads once, few, many or a size class.

TRBV24-1,TRBJ2-1,.,.,TGTGCCACCAGTGATTTGGGTGGGGGCTCCTACAATGAGCAGTTCTTC,CATSDLGGGSYNEQFF
TRBV2,TRBJ2-7,few,.,TGTGCCAGCAGTAAACTCCGGGACGGAGGGTACGAGCAGTACTTC,CASSKLRDGGYEQYF
TRBV19,TRBJ2-5,.,TRBD2,TGTGCCAGTAGCACTAGCGGGGCGTACCAAGAGACCCAGTACTTC,CASSTSGAYQETQYF
TRBV6-1,TRBJ2-3,.,.,TGTGCCAGCAGTGAAGCGGGGAAAGATACGCAGTATTTT,CASSEAGKDTQYF
TRBV19,TRBJ1-5,.,.,TGTGCCAGTAGCCGGATCAGCGGGGGTGGCAATCAGCCCCAGCATTTT,CASSRISGGGNQPQHF
TRBV7-8,TRBJ1-3,.,.,TGTGCCAGCAGCCGGGGGGCGGCTGCCATATATTTT,CASSRGAAAIYF
TRBV12-3/TRBV12-4,TRBJ1-1,.,.,TGTGCCAGCAGCCCTCCTGGGGGTGGTGAAGCTTTCTTT,CASSPPGGGEAFF
TRBV7-9,TRBJ1-2,.,.,TGTGCCAGCAGCTTAGCGACAGGAATGGGTATTTTTGGCTACACCTTC,CASSLATGMGIFGYTF
TRBV4-1,TRBJ1-1,.,TRBD1,TGCGCCAGCAGCCATCCGGGACAGGGGAACACTGAAGCTTTCTTT,CASSHPGQGNTEAFF
TRBV3-1/TRBV3-2,TRBJ1-2,.,.,TGTGCCAGCAGCCTTGCTTCGGACGGCTATGGCTACACCTTC,CASSLASDGYGYTF
TRBV7-3,TRBJ1-1,.,.,TGTGCCAGCAGCCTTAAAGGGAGGGGGAGGACTGAAGCTTTCTTT,CASSLKGRGRTEAFF
TRBV29-1,TRBJ2-1,.,.,TGCAGCGTTGAACTGACACTGACGAGCTCCTACAATGAGCAGTTCTTC,CSVELTLTSSYNEQFF
TRBV5-6,TRBJ1-1,.,.,TGTGCCAGCAGCTTGGTCGGGGGGGCCAGCACTGAAGCTTTCTTT,CASSLVGGASTEAFF
TRBV7-2,TRBJ2-7,.,TRBD1,TGTGCCAGTGCTCCGGGACAGGCTTCCTACGAGCAGTACTTC,CASAPGQASYEQYF
TRBV30,TRBJ1-6,.,.,TGTGCCTGGCAAACAGGCCGGAATTCACCCCTCCACTTT,CAWQTGRNSPLHF
TRBV9,TRBJ2-7,.,TRBD2,TGTGCCAGCAGCCGAACCGACATAGCGGGGGGCTGGTACGAGCAGTACTTC,CASSRTDIAGGWYEQYF
TRBV7-9,TRBJ1-1,few,.,TGTGCCAGCAGCTTAGTCGAGGCGAACACTGAAGCTTTCTTT,CASSLVEANTEAFF
TRBV30,TRBJ2-3,.,TRBD1,TGTGCCTGGAGCCCGGGACAGGGCACAGATACGCAGTATTTT,CAWSPGQGTDTQYF
TRBV19,TRBJ1-1,.,.,TGTGCCAGTACTCCTGCAGGGGTGAACACTGAAGCTTTCTTT,CASTPAGVNTEAFF
TRBV5-5,TRBJ2-1,.,.,TGTGCCAGCAGCTTTGGGCCCACTAACAATGAGCAGTTCTTC,CASSFGPTNNEQFF
TRBV7-8,TRBJ2-1,once,.,TGTGCCAGCAGCTCCCAAAGAAACAATGAGCAGTTCTTC,CASSSQRNNEQFF
TRBV5-4,TRBJ1-2,.,.,TGTGCCAGCAGGGACGGATCCTTGTATGGCTACACCTTC,CASRDGSLYGYTF
TRBV6-2/TRBV6-3,TRBJ2-1,once,TRBD1,TGTGCCAGCAGTTACGGGACAGGGGGGATGGCGCAGTTCTTC,CASSYGTGGMAQFF
TRBV5-1,TRBJ1-1,.,.,TGCGCCAGCAGCCCGAGAGGTGGAGGGAACACTGAAGCTTTCTTT,CASSPRGGGNTEAFF
TRBV5-5,TRBJ1-5,.,TRBD1,TGTGCCAGCAGCTTGGGCCGGGACAGGAATCAGCCCCAGCATTTT,CASSLGRDRNQPQHF
TRBV5-6,TRBJ2-7,once,TRBD1,TGTGCCAGCAGAACAGGGACAGGCGCGGCCTACGAGCAGTACTTC,CASRTGTGAAYEQYF
TRBV2,TRBJ1-1,.,TRBD1,TGTGCCAGCAGCGGAGACAGGGGGAGGACTGAAGCTTTCTTT,CASSGDRGRTEAFF
TRBV9,TRBJ2-1,.,.,TGTGCCAGCAGCGTATGGGGGACCTACAATGAGCAGTTCTTC,CASSVWGTYNEQFF
TRBV19,TRBJ1-5,.,TRBD1,TGTGCCAGTAGACTGGACAGGGGCCTCAATCAGCCCCAGCATTTT,CASRLDRGLNQPQHF